Here is one T cell receptor beta chain with its context. This specimen comes from a study of blood T cell repertoires in COVID-19. About the research overall: The United States, Italy and Spain supplied acute and convalescent COVID-19 samples.

This CDR3 comprises 15 residues. Germline V gene lookup returns CDR1 LGHNA and CDR2 YNFKEQ. V was shortened by 0 bases and J by 2 bases, with 7 bases between the two germline ends. Original data processing: Estimated nucleated cell counts came from reference gene primer amplification. Assay used: immunoSEQ multiplex PCR; TCRdb lists only in-frame clones, some missing. V and J calls plus clone size are reproduced from that table; the DNA served to infer D and trimming. The table shows 130,000 to 150,000 clones, with more than 75% occurring only once. The V call is TRBV4-2, the J call TRBJ1-4; D is ambiguous. Sequenced: peripheral blood. The source of this sequence is a woman in her 70s with COVID-19, enrolled during active disease. In nucleotides, the CDR3 is TGTGCCAGCAGCCAAGAATCTGGCACTAATGAAAAACTGTTTTTT. This sequence encodes CASSQESGTNEKLFF.